This T cell receptor beta chain was observed in a study of untreated major depressive disorder. The study's findings and limits: Depressed patients' CD4+ T cells carried increased TRBV05-01 (Vbeta 5.1) usage versus control CD4+ T cells. All top five TRBV05-01 clones per subject were private clones.

The V and J ends lost 1 base and 6 bases, in that order; junction bases with no gene match: 9. The germline V gene has CDR1 LGHNA and CDR2 YNFKEQ. The CDR3 extends over 16 amino acids. To note about this clone: Its antigen is unidentified.

TCRdb keeps only in-frame clones here, not all; method: immunoSEQ multiplex PCR. The sample lists some 13,000 clones, around 90% seen once, with 0.75% to 0.85% in the top ten. Blood, around 30 ml, was drawn into EDTA tubes. The sequenced sample was CD4+ T cells from PBMCs. The chain recombines TRBV4-2 with TRBJ1-5; 7 bases align to TRBD1. The receptor comes from a man younger than 45 with major depressive disorder. CDR3 region: CASSQGSETGLQPQHF. CDR3 in DNA: TGTGCCAGCAGCCAAGGAAGCGAGACAGGGCTTCAGCCCCAGCATTTT.